The T cell receptor (beta chain) under discussion was sequenced for a study of cytomegalovirus exposure and HLA in healthy donors. The CDR3 contains 15 residues. Germline V gene sequence: CDR1 LNHNV, CDR2 YYDKDF (reference sequence). V was pared by 0 bases and J by 0 bases, with 5 bases between. In the case of this clone: Its antigen is undetermined.

Study-level findings and limits: A prior analysis recorded that most TCR beta V segments were productive about 90% or about 30% of the time. TCR beta chains numbering under 200 were designated cytomegalovirus-associated.

The PCR contained 60 Vbeta and 13 Jbeta primers. Methods used by the authors: Later analysis identified 88 million or so unique TCR beta chains, about 10 million shared. Profiled with immunoSEQ multiplex PCR; TCRdb holds only in-frame clones, not every one. V and J calls and clone size are given by that table; D and trimming were obtained from the DNA. The sample lists about 140,000 clones, approximately 68% seen once, with about 4.5% in the top ten. The sequencing sample was made of PBMCs. The rearrangement joins TRBV15 to TRBJ1-4; D is undetermined. This receptor was taken from a man aged 55 to 70 in good health and CMV-seronegative. The CDR3 DNA is TGTGCCACCAGCAGAGATGCAGCAACTAATGAAAAACTGTTTTTT. It specifies CATSRDAATNEKLFF. Full variable domain (remainder filled in from reference TRBV15 and TRBJ1-4): DAMVIQNPRYQVTQFGKPVTLSCSQTLNHNVMYWYQQKSSQAPKLLFHYYDKDFNNEADTPDNFQSRRPNTSFCFLDIRSPGLGDTAMYLCATSRDAATNEKLFFGSGTQLSVL.